Below are 5 T cell receptor beta chains sequenced from a single sample in a study of metastatic and nonmetastatic thyroid tumors. TCRdb reanalyzed the PCR reads via MiXCR. The sample carries roughly 58,000 clones, just over 4% recorded once. Treatment of any kind had been given to no patient before thyroid surgery. The sequenced material came from blood. Source of these receptors: a female donor with papillary thyroid cancer or a benign thyroid nodule (not recorded which). Some clones in this sample may be carry-over from other donors' samples.

With respect to this clone: Because it lacks the conserved phenylalanine or tryptophan at the end, this CDR3 is likely a read error. The chain couples TRBV2 to TRBJ2-7, with D possibly matching TRBD1 (5 bases). Per the germline V gene, CDR1 is SNHLY and CDR2 is FYNNEI. CDR3 length: 13 amino acids. The CDR3 DNA is TGCGCCAGCAGTTCTGGGGCTCTCTACGAGCAGTACTTA. This translates into CASSSGALYEQYL.

The V call is TRBV5-4, the J call TRBJ1-4; TRBD1 is a possible D gene (6 bases). The ends were cut back, 3 bases at V and 5 bases at J, with 11 bases in the middle. Looked up from germline, CDR1 is SGHNT and CDR2 is YYREEE (reference sequence). This CDR3 comprises 14 residues. CDR3 in DNA: TGTGCCAGCAGCTCAAAACAGGGCAATGAAAAACTGTTTTTT. It yields the protein CASSSKQGNEKLFF.

Ten or more counts support this clone. The chain carries TRBV10-3 and TRBJ2-7, with D perhaps being TRBD1 or TRBD2 (5 bases each). V was pared by 6 bases and J by 3 bases, with 15 bases between. Germline V CDR1 and CDR2: ENHRY, SYGVKD. This CDR3 comprises 14 residues. Here the CDR3 reads CAISPGTRNYEQYF. The CDR3 nucleotides read TGTGCCATCAGCCCGGGGACGAGGAACTACGAGCAGTACTTC.

Note on this clone: A junction end diverges from the germline sequence, so it may reflect a read error. The rearrangement uses TRBV9 and TRBJ2-5; D is unresolved. This CDR3 comprises 14 residues. Germline V gene lookup returns CDR1 SGDLS and CDR2 YYNGEE. CDR3 amino acids: CARSASDARETQYF. For the CDR3, the DNA is TGTGCCAGAAGCGCCAGTGACGCAAGAGAGACCCAGTACTTC.

There are many counts of this clone. The rearrangement links TRBV11-2 to TRBJ2-2, with D unclear. This CDR3 is 13 amino acids long. The germline gives CDR1 SGHAT, CDR2 FQNNGV. V was trimmed by 0 bases and J by 1 base, leaving 0 bases between them. In nucleotides, the CDR3 is TGTGCCAGCAGCTTAGAGAACACCGGGGAGCTGTTTTTT. As protein: CASSLENTGELFF.